This T cell receptor (beta chain) was identified in a study of blood T cell repertoires in COVID-19. Clones were sequenced by immunoSEQ multiplex PCR, and TCRdb holds only the in-frame ones, with some missing. Seen here are some 230,000 clones, roughly 84% observed once, and the top ten hold around 6.8%. The CDR3 totals 15 residues. The J segment lost 3 bases and the V segment lost 4 bases, leaving 8 bases of the junction unmatched. The germline CDR1 and CDR2 sequences are SGHDN and FVKESK. Sequencing was done on a sample of peripheral blood. The source of this sequence is a woman aged 50 to 65 with acute or convalescent COVID-19. V gene TRBV14 combines with J gene TRBJ2-7, with 8 bases matching TRBD1. In DNA, the CDR3 is TGTGCCAGCAGCCCCAGTAACAGGGGGGTCTACGAGCAGTACTTC. Translating gives CASSPSNRGVYEQYF. Complete variable domain (other parts from reference TRBV14 and TRBJ2-7): EAGVTQFPSHSVIEKGQTVTLRCDPISGHDNLYWYRRVMGKEIKFLLHFVKESKQDESGMPNNRFLAERTGGTYSTLKVQPAELEDSGVYFCASSPSNRGVYEQYFGPGTRLTVT.